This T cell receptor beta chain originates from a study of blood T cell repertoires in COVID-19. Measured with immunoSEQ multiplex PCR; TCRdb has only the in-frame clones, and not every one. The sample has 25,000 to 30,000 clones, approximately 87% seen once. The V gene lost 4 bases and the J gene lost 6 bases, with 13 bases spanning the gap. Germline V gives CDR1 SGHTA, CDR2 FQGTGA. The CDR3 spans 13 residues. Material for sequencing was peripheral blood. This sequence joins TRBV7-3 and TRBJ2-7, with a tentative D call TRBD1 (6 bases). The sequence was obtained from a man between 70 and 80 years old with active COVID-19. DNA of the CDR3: TGTGCCAGCAGCTCCCAAGGACAGTCCGAGCAGTACTTC. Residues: CASSSQGQSEQYF.